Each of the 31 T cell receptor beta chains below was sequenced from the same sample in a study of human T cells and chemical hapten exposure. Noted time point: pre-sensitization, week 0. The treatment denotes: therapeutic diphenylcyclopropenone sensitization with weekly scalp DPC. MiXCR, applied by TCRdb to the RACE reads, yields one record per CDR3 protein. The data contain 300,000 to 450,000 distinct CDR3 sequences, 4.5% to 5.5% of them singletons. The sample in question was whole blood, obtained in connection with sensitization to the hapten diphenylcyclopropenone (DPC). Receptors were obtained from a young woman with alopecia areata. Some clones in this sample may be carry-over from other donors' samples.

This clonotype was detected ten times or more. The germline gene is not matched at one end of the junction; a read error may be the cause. The CDR3 loop reads CSARGGSERF. The CDR3 DNA is TGCAGTGCTAGGGGGGGATCGGAGCGATTT. The chain is built from TRBV20-1 and TRBJ2-3; a possible D gene is TRBD2 (6 bases). Looked up from germline, CDR1 is DFQATT and CDR2 is SNEGSKA (reference sequence). The CDR3 is 10 residues long.

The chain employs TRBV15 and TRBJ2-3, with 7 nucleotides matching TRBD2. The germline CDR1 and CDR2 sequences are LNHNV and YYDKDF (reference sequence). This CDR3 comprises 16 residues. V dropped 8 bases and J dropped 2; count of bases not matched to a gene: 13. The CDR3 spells CATQYPQAGYTDTQYF. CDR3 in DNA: TGTGCCACCCAATATCCCCAAGCGGGGTACACAGATACGCAGTATTTT.

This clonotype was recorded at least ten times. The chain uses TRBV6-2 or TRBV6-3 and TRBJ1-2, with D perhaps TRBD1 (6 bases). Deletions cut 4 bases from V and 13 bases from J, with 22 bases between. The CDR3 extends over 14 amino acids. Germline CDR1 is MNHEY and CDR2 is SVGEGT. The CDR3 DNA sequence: TGTGCCAGCAGTTCTGGGACACTTGCTGGAGGGTCCACCTTC. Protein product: CASSSGTLAGGSTF.

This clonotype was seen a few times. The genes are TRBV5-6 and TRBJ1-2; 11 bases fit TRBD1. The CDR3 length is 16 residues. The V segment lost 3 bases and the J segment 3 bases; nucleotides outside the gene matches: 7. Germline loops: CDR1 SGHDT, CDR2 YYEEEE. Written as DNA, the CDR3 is TGTGCCAGCAGCTCTCCGCCGGGACAGGGGGACTATGGCTACACCTTC. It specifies CASSSPPGQGDYGYTF.

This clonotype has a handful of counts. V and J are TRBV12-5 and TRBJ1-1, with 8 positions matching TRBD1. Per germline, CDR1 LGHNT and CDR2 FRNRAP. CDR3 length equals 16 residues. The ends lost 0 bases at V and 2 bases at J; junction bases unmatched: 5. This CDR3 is CASGLVVTGDNTEAFF. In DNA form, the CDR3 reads TGTGCTAGTGGTTTGGTAGTGACAGGGGATAACACTGAAGCTTTCTTT.

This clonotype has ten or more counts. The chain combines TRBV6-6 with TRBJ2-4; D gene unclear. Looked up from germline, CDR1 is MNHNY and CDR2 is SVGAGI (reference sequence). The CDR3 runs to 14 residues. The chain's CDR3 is CATETGDTANIQYF. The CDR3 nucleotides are TGTGCTACAGAGACTGGCGACACCGCTAACATTCAGTACTTC.

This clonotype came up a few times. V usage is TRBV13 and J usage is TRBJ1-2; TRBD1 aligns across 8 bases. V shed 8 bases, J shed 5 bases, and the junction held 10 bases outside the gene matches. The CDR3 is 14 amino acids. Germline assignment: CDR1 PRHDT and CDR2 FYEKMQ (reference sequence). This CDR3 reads CASALGTGDYGYTF. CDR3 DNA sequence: TGTGCCAGCGCTCTGGGGACAGGAGATTATGGCTACACCTTC.

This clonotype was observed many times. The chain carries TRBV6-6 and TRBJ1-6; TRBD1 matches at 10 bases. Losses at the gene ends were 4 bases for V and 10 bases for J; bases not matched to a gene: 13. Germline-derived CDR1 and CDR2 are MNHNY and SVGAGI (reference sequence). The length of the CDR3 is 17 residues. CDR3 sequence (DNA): TGTGCCAGCAGTTTCGACAGGGGGCTGAGGGTTGTGTCACCCCTCCACTTT. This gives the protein CASSFDRGLRVVSPLHF.

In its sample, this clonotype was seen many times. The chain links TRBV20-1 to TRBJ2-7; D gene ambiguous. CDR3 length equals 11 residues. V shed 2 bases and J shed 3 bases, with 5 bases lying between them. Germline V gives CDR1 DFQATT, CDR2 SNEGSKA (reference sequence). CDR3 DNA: TGCAGTGCTAGAACCCACTACGAGCAGTACTTC. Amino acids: CSARTHYEQYF.

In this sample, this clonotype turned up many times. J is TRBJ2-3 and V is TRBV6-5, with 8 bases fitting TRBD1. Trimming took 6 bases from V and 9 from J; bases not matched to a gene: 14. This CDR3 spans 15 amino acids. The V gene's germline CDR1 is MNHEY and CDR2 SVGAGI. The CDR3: CASRETGAGRGTQYF. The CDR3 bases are TGTGCCAGCAGGGAGACAGGGGCAGGGCGCGGCACGCAGTATTTT.

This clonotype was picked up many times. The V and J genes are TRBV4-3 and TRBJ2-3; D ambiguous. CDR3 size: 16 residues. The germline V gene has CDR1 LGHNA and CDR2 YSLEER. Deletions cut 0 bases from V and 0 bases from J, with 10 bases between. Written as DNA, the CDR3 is TGCGCCAGCAGCCAAGAGCAACTCTGGAGCACAGATACGCAGTATTTT. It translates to CASSQEQLWSTDTQYF.

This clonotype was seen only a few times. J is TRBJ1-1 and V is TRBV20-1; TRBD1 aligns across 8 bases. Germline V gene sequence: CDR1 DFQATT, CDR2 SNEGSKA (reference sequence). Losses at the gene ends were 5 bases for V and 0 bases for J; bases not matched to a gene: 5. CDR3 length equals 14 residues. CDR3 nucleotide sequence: TGCAGTGCTCCGCAGGGACAGGTGAACACTGAAGCTTTCTTT. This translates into CSAPQGQVNTEAFF.

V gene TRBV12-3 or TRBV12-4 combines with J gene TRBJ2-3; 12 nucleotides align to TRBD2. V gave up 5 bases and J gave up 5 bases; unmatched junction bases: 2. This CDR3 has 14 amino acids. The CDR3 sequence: CASSPLAGGDTQYF. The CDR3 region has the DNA TGTGCCAGCAGTCCACTAGCGGGGGGAGATACGCAGTATTTT.

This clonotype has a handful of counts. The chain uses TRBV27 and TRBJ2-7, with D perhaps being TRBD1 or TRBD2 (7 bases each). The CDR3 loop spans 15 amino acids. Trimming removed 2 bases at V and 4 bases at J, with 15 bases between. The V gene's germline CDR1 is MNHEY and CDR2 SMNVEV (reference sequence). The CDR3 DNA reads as TGTGCCAGCAGTTTAGGGGGAGGGGGCGCATACGAGCAGTACTTC. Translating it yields CASSLGGGGAYEQYF.

For the CDR3, the DNA is TGTGCCAGCAGTACCAAACGACTAGCGGGGAATACGCAGTATTTT. Translating gives CASSTKRLAGNTQYF. The chain carries TRBV6-5 and TRBJ2-3; 11 nucleotides line up with TRBD2. The junction had 8 bases not matched to a gene; V was cut back by 5 bases and J by 7 bases. CDR1 is MNHEY, CDR2 SVGAGI, per germline. This CDR3 has 15 residues.

Here the CDR3 reads CASSYVGHPNYGYTF. The CDR3 DNA is TGTGCCAGCAGTTATGTAGGTCACCCTAACTATGGCTACACCTTC. The chain carries TRBV27 and TRBJ1-2; D gene uncertain. The length of the CDR3 is 15 residues. Germline assignment: CDR1 MNHEY and CDR2 SMNVEV (reference sequence). Trimming pared 4 bases from V and 0 bases from J, leaving 12 bases between.

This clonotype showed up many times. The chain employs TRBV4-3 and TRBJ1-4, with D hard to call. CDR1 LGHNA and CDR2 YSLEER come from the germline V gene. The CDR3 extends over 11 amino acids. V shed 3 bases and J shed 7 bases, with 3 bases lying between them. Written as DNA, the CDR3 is TGCGCCAGCAGCCACAGTGAAAAACTGTTTTTT. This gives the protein CASSHSEKLFF.

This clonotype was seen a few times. The DNA for the CDR3 is TGTGCCAGCAGCTTAGCGCAACTAGGGGCAGATACGCAGTATTTT. Protein product: CASSLAQLGADTQYF. The gene calls are TRBV7-2 and TRBJ2-3; D may be TRBD1 or TRBD2 (5 bases each). Germline V gene sequence: CDR1 SGHTA, CDR2 FQGNSA. V shed 0 bases and J shed 4 bases, with 11 bases lying between them. This CDR3 is 15 amino acids long.

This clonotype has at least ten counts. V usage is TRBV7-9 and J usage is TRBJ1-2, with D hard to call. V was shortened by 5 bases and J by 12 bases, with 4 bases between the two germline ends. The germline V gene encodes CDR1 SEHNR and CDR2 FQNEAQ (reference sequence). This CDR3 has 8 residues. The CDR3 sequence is CASSPDTF. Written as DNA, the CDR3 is TGTGCCAGCAGCCCGGACACCTTC.

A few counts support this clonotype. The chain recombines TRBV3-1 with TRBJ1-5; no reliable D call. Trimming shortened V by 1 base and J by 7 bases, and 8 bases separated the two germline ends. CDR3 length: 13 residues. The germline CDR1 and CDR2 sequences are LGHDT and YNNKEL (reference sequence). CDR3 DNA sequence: TGTGCCAGCAGCCAAGTGTACGGGCAGCCCCAGCATTTT. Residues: CASSQVYGQPQHF.

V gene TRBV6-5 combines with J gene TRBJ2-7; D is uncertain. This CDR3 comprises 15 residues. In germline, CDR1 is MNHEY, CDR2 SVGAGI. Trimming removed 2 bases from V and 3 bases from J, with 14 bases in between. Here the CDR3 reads CASSYRPLSYYEQYF. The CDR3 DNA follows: TGTGCCAGCAGTTACCGTCCCTTAAGTTACTACGAGCAGTACTTC.

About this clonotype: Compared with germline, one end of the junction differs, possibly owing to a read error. The CDR3 protein is CASTLGRNSNQPQHF. The DNA for the CDR3 is TGTGCCAGCACTTTAGGGAGGAATAGCAATCAGCCCCAGCATTTT. The V and J genes are TRBV12-3 or TRBV12-4 and TRBJ1-5; D is unclear. The length of the CDR3 is 15 residues.

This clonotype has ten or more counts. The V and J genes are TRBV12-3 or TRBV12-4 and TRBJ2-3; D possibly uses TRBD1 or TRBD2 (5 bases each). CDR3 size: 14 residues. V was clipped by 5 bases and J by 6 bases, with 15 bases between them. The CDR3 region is CASSPGTLLDTQYF. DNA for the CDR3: TGTGCCAGCAGTCCCGGGACGCTGCTGGATACGCAGTATTTT.

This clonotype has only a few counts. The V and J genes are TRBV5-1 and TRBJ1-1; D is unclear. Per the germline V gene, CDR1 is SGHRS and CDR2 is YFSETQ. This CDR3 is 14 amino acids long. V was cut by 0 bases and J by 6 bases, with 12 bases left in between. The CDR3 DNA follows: TGCGCCAGCAGCTTGGCAGGCATCCGCTCTGAAGCTTTCTTT. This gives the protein CASSLAGIRSEAFF. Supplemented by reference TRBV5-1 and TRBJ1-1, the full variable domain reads KAGVTQTPRYLIKTRGQQVTLSCSPISGHRSVSWYQQTPGQGLQFLFEYFSETQRNKGNFPGRFSGRQFSNSRSEMNVSTLELGDSALYLCASSLAGIRSEAFFGQGTRLTVV.

CDR3 in DNA: TGTGCCAGCTCACCAGGGGCAGTTAACACCGGGGAGCTGTTTTTT. Protein: CASSPGAVNTGELFF. The chain is built from TRBV18 and TRBJ2-2, with D perhaps TRBD1 (5 bases). This CDR3 spans 15 amino acids. Trimming removed 2 bases at V and 2 bases at J, with 9 bases between. Germline-derived CDR1 and CDR2 are KGHSH and LQKENI.

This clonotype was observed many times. The CDR3 is CASSLGLAGQFF. The CDR3, as DNA: TGTGCCAGCAGCTTGGGTCTAGCGGGGCAGTTCTTC. The chain combines TRBV7-8 with TRBJ2-1; 8 bases are shared with TRBD2. This CDR3 has 12 residues. V lost 3 bases, J lost 12 bases, and 4 bases stayed unmatched. Per germline, CDR1 SGHVS and CDR2 FQNEAQ.

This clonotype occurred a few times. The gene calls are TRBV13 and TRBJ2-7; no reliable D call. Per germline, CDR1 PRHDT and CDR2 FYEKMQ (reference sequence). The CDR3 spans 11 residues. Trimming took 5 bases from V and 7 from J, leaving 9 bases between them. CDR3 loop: CASSLRREQYF. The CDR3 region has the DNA TGTGCCAGCAGCCTGAGACGAGAGCAGTACTTC.

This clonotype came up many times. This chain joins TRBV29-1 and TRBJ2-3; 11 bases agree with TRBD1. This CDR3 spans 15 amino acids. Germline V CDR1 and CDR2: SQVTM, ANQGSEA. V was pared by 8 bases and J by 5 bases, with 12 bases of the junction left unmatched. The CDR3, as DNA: TGCAGCTCCCTCCCCGGACAGGGGGCGGGAGATACGCAGTATTTT. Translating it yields CSSLPGQGAGDTQYF.

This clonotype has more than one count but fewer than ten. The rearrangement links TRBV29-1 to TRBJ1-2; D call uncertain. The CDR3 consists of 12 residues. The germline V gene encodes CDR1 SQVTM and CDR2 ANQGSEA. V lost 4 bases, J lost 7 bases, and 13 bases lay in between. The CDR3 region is CSVVLPSSGYTF. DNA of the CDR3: TGCAGCGTTGTTTTACCGTCCTCTGGCTACACCTTC.

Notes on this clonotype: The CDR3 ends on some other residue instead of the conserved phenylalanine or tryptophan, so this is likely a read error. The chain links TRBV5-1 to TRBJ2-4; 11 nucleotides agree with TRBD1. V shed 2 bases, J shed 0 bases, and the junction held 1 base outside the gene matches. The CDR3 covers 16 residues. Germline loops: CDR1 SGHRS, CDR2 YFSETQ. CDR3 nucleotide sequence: TGCGCCAGCAGCTTAGGACAGGGGGCAGCCAAAAACATTCAGTACCTC. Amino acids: CASSLGQGAAKNIQYL.

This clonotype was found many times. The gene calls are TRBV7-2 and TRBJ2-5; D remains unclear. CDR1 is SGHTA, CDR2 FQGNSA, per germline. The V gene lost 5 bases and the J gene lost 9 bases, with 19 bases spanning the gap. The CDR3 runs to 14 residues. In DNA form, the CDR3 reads TGTGCCAGCAGCCAGATATCAGGACGGTCGGCCCAGTACTTC. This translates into CASSQISGRSAQYF.